This TCR beta chain was sequenced during a study of beta chain features in type 1 diabetes. Study summary: Comparable age, gender and cell yields were observed in patients relative to healthy donors. The samples had roughly 100,000,000 sorted cells examined in all.

Overall study findings and caveats: People with Type 1 diabetes carried modestly yet significantly shorter TCRB CDR3s in all four CD4+ subsets. No resolution was reached here on whether HLA type influences TCRB rearrangement.

The junction had 8 bases not matched to a gene; V was cut back by 2 bases and J by 2 bases. CDR1 and CDR2 (germline): SGHTA, FQGNSA. The CDR3 sequence is 16 residues long. Every isolated RNA sample was fully reverse transcribed, so sequencing captured expressed TCRB transcripts. Sequencing was performed with immunoSEQ multiplex PCR; in TCRdb, only in-frame clones are kept and a portion is missing. The sample records approximately 360,000 clones, around an eighth being singletons. Every donor had blood drawn once into heparin, approximately 110 mL on average. A remark on this clone: Its target is unknown.

The source of this sequence is a woman aged 18-30 years with type 1 diabetes. Input material: naive CD4+ T cells from blood. This chain uses TRBV7-2 with TRBJ2-7; 8 bases match TRBD1. The CDR3 nucleotides read TGTGCCAGCAGCTTATCACTGGACAGGGTTCCCTACGAGCAGTACTTC. It yields the protein CASSLSLDRVPYEQYF.